Below, 24 T cell receptor beta chains from the same sample are listed, as sequenced in a study of response to subunit inactivated influenza vaccine. TCRdb re-derived calls from the RT-PCR reads in MiXCR, one entry per CDR3 protein. The sample includes a few hundred thousand distinct CDR3 sequences, about 20% of them seen just once. The sequences come from PBMCs from blood, collected less than 22 months after vaccination. The origin of the receptors is a man aged 45 to 70 who received an inactivated influenza vaccine.

The sample holds a few counts of this clonotype. The rearrangement joins TRBV28 to TRBJ2-2; D remains ambiguous. The V gene lost 6 bases and the J gene lost 0 bases, with 11 bases spanning the gap. Per germline, CDR1 MDHEN and CDR2 SYDVKM. The CDR3 is made up of 15 amino acids. As DNA, the CDR3 is TGTGCCAGCAGAAAAAGTGACGCGAACACCGGGGAGCTGTTTTTT. Residues: CASRKSDANTGELFF. Looking up the rest from reference TRBV28 and TRBJ2-2 gives the full variable domain: DVKVTQSSRYLVKRTGEKVFLECVQDMDHENMFWYRQDPGLGLRLIYFSYDVKMKEKGDIPEGYSVSREKKERFSLILESASTNQTSMYLCASRKSDANTGELFFGEGSRLTVL.

This chain uses TRBV3-1 with TRBJ2-3; D is unclear. In germline, CDR1 is LGHDT, CDR2 YNNKEL (reference sequence). V was shortened by 3 bases and J by 5 bases, with 9 bases between the two germline ends. The CDR3 contains 13 residues. The CDR3 spells CASSHSARDTQYF. The CDR3 nucleotides are TGTGCCAGCAGCCATTCAGCCAGAGATACGCAGTATTTT.

The chain recombines TRBV10-3 with TRBJ2-7; 9 bases agree with TRBD1. Looked up from germline, CDR1 is ENHRY and CDR2 is SYGVKD. With V trimmed by 11 bases and J by 7 bases, 12 bases remained unmatched. CDR3 length: 13 residues. CDR3 loop: CAGSGTGTWEQYF. The CDR3 nucleotides are TGTGCCGGCTCCGGGACAGGGACTTGGGAGCAGTACTTC.

Only a few counts were recorded for this clonotype. This sequence joins TRBV3-1 and TRBJ2-1; TRBD1 might be the D (6 bases). Germline V CDR1 and CDR2: LGHDT, YNNKEL (reference sequence). This CDR3 has 12 residues. V lost 3 bases and J lost 15, with 15 bases in between. The CDR3 bases are TGTGCCAGCAGCCATCACCCCGGGACAAGGTTCTTC. This sequence encodes CASSHHPGTRFF.

V and J are TRBV6-1 and TRBJ2-5, with TRBD1 matching 9 bases. The CDR3 runs to 14 residues. Germline assignment: CDR1 MNHNS and CDR2 SASEGT. The V and J ends lost 6 bases and 5 bases, in that order; junction bases with no gene match: 7. CDR3 nucleotide sequence: TGTGCCAGCAGCAAAACAGGGGGCTGGGAGACCCAGTACTTC. It translates to CASSKTGGWETQYF.

The V gene is TRBV20-1, the J gene TRBJ2-1; D gene uncertain. Germline-derived CDR1 and CDR2 are DFQATT and SNEGSKA (reference sequence). V lost 4 bases to trimming and J lost 1 base, with 5 bases between them. The CDR3 runs 12 residues. The CDR3 sequence is CSAIRSYNEQFF. The CDR3 DNA follows: TGCAGTGCTATTAGATCCTACAATGAGCAGTTCTTC.

This chain links TRBV18 with TRBJ2-6; D not certain. CDR3 length: 15 residues. V lost 5 bases to trimming and J lost 1 base, with 9 bases between them. Per the germline V gene, CDR1 is KGHSH and CDR2 is LQKENI. The CDR3 bases are TGTGCCAGCTCAACGATGGGGTCTGGGGCCAACGTCCTGACTTTC. This codes for CASSTMGSGANVLTF.

The chain uses TRBV6-5 and TRBJ2-7; D remains ambiguous. Germline loops: CDR1 MNHEY, CDR2 SVGAGI. V was clipped by 0 bases and J by 1 base, with 10 bases between them. The CDR3 has 15 residues. CDR3 sequence: CASSYSGSQSYEQYF. DNA for the CDR3: TGTGCCAGCAGTTACTCAGGCTCCCAGTCCTACGAGCAGTACTTC.

This chain connects TRBV5-5 to TRBJ2-3; TRBD2 aligns across 8 bases. This CDR3 contains 16 residues. Trimming cost V 4 bases and J 3 bases; bases outside gene matches: 10. Germline V gives CDR1 SGHKS, CDR2 YYEKEE (reference sequence). The CDR3 coding sequence is TGTGCCAGCAGCCCCTTGGCGGGGGGTGGTACAGATACGCAGTATTTT. Protein: CASSPLAGGGTDTQYF.

This clonotype occurred many times. V and J are TRBV20-1 and TRBJ2-3; TRBD2 aligns across 7 bases. CDR3 length equals 14 residues. J was trimmed by 14 bases and V by 2 bases; bases with no gene match: 16. CDR1 is DFQATT, CDR2 SNEGSKA, per germline (reference sequence). CDR3 nucleotide sequence: TGCAGTGCTAGACCCCCTAGCGGAGCCCTTATGTGGTATTTT. It specifies CSARPPSGALMWYF.

The CDR3 region is CASSLAGAGIPGNTIYF. CDR3 in DNA: TGTGCCAGCAGCTTAGCGGGAGCAGGGATCCCTGGAAACACCATATATTTT. The V gene is TRBV7-9, the J gene TRBJ1-3; possibly TRBD1 for D (5 bases). Germline V gives CDR1 SEHNR, CDR2 FQNEAQ (reference sequence). The CDR3 spans 17 residues. Trimming stripped 0 bases from V and 2 bases from J, with 14 bases between. Based on the CDR3 plus reference TRBV7-9 and TRBJ1-3, the full variable domain is DTGVSQNPRHKITKRGQNVTFRCDPISEHNRLYWYRQTLGQGPEFLTYFQNEAQLEKSRLLSDRFSAERPKGSFSTLEIQRTEQGDSAMYLCASSLAGAGIPGNTIYFGEGSWLTVV.

This clonotype showed up just a few times. The chain uses TRBV6-5 and TRBJ1-2; 8 nucleotides line up with TRBD1. Per germline, CDR1 MNHEY and CDR2 SVGAGI. The CDR3 runs 15 residues. With 2 bases clipped from V and 6 bases from J, the junction kept 8 bases outside the gene matches. Here the CDR3 DNA reads TGTGCCAGCAGTTACGGGACAGGCCTACCCCATGGCTACACCTTC. Protein sequence: CASSYGTGLPHGYTF.

This clonotype turned up a few times. The chain has TRBV7-9 and TRBJ1-1, with D possibly being TRBD1 (6 bases). Germline CDR1 SEHNR, CDR2 FQNEAQ (reference sequence). Trimming removed 5 bases from V and 1 base from J, with 11 bases in between. The CDR3 consists of 14 residues. The CDR3 region is CASSTRTANTEAFF. CDR3 coding DNA: TGTGCCAGCAGCACAAGGACAGCGAACACTGAAGCTTTCTTT.

The genes are TRBV18 and TRBJ1-1, with 7 bases that match TRBD1. After removal of 3 bases from V and 6 bases from J, the junction contained 10 bases not matched to a gene. CDR3 length equals 15 residues. Germline loops: CDR1 KGHSH, CDR2 LQKENI. The CDR3 loop is CASSPRTGPGAEAFF. The CDR3 DNA follows: TGTGCCAGCTCACCTCGGACAGGACCCGGGGCTGAAGCTTTCTTT.

A few counts support this clonotype. The chain joins TRBV4-3 to TRBJ1-4, with 7 positions matching TRBD1. V was pared by 4 bases and J by 3 bases, with 11 bases of the junction left unmatched. Germline values: CDR1 LGHNA, CDR2 YSLEER. CDR3 length equals 17 residues. CDR3 nucleotides: TGCGCCAGCAGCCGGAAAGGGGGTGGGACAGCTAATGAAAAACTGTTTTTT. It encodes CASSRKGGGTANEKLFF.

The J gene is TRBJ1-5, the V gene TRBV6-1, with 7 bases identical to TRBD1. This CDR3 contains 13 residues. Trimming took 8 bases from V and 4 from J; bases not matched to a gene: 5. Germline-derived CDR1 and CDR2 are MNHNS and SASEGT. The CDR3 bases are TGTGCCAGCTGCCACAGGGGAAATCAGCCCCAGCATTTT. Translated: CASCHRGNQPQHF.

The genes are TRBV14 and TRBJ2-7; 8 nucleotides match TRBD1. V was clipped by 1 base and J by 6 bases; unmatched bases: 2. The CDR3 contains 13 residues. Germline V gene lookup returns CDR1 SGHDN and CDR2 FVKESK. This chain's CDR3 is CASSQVTGVEQYF. CDR3 nucleotide sequence: TGTGCCAGCAGCCAAGTGACAGGGGTCGAGCAGTACTTC.

This clonotype showed up just a few times. The V gene is TRBV18, the J gene TRBJ1-2; TRBD1 aligns across 10 bases. V lost 2 bases to trimming and J lost 7 bases; unmatched junction nucleotides: 7. Germline-derived CDR1 and CDR2 are KGHSH and LQKENI. The CDR3 length is 15 residues. The CDR3 sequence: CASSPSETGGSGYTF. The CDR3 DNA reads as TGTGCCAGCTCACCATCGGAGACAGGGGGCTCTGGCTACACCTTC.

This chain connects TRBV28 to TRBJ2-4; D is ambiguous. CDR3 length equals 15 residues. Trimming left V 1 base short and J 0 bases short, with 7 bases between. CDR1 is MDHEN, CDR2 SYDVKM, per germline. The CDR3: CASSLFREAKNIQYF. In DNA form, the CDR3 reads TGTGCCAGCAGTTTATTTAGGGAAGCCAAAAACATTCAGTACTTC.

The V gene is TRBV11-2, the J gene TRBJ2-2; 12 bases are shared with TRBD2. CDR3 length: 18 residues. The germline V gene has CDR1 SGHAT and CDR2 FQNNGV. V was pared by 3 bases and J by 0 bases, with 5 bases of the junction left unmatched. The CDR3 coding sequence is TGTGCCAGCAGCTTCCGACTAGCGGGAGCGCCGAACACCGGGGAGCTGTTTTTT. Translation gives CASSFRLAGAPNTGELFF.

The V gene is TRBV10-3, the J gene TRBJ2-7; either TRBD1 or TRBD2 may supply D (5 bases each). V shed 9 bases and J shed 4 bases, with 13 bases lying between them. The CDR3 loop spans 12 amino acids. In germline, CDR1 is ENHRY, CDR2 SYGVKD. CDR3 bases: TGTGCCATTGGGGGAACCATTTACGAGCAGTACTTC. It is translated as CAIGGTIYEQYF.

The chain joins TRBV20-1 to TRBJ2-7; 14 nucleotides line up with TRBD2. Germline lookup yields CDR1 DFQATT and CDR2 SNEGSKA (reference sequence). J lost 2 bases, V lost 0 bases, and 6 bases had no gene match. The CDR3 contains 17 residues. The CDR3 loop is CSAREYGGLAGAYEQYF. The DNA of the CDR3 is TGCAGTGCTAGAGAATACGGGGGACTAGCGGGAGCCTACGAGCAGTACTTC.

CDR3 in DNA: TGTGCCAGCAGCGTAGACCCGGGAATGAGCTATGGCTACACCTTC. Translated, it gives CASSVDPGMSYGYTF. This chain joins TRBV9 and TRBJ1-2, with unresolved D. Trimming left V 0 bases short and J 4 bases short, with 13 bases between. Germline V lookup: CDR1 SGDLS, CDR2 YYNGEE. The CDR3 is 15 amino acids. Using reference TRBV9 and TRBJ1-2 for the parts outside the CDR3, the full variable domain is DSGVTQTPKHLITATGQRVTLRCSPRSGDLSVYWYQQSLDQGLQFLIQYYNGEERAKGNILERFSAQQFPDLHSELNLSSLELGDSALYFCASSVDPGMSYGYTFGSGTRLTVV.

This clonotype was observed a few times. The chain recombines TRBV4-2 with TRBJ1-1; tentative D call: TRBD1 (5 bases). The V end was cut by 11 bases, the J end by 4 bases, with 23 bases between. Germline CDR1 LGHNA, CDR2 YNFKEQ. The CDR3 sequence is 15 residues long. The CDR3 reads CASKRGVGVGTEAFF. Written as DNA, the CDR3 is TGTGCCTCCAAACGGGGGGTTGGAGTTGGCACTGAAGCTTTCTTT.